These 11 T cell receptor beta chains originate from one sample sequenced in a study of cytomegalovirus exposure and HLA in healthy donors. PCR amplification relied on 60 Vbeta primers (plus 13 Jbeta primers). Using immunoSEQ multiplex PCR, the repertoire was profiled, and TCRdb retains in-frame clones only, with some absent. The sample has about 150,000 clones, about three fifths seen once. Sequenced: PBMCs. The receptors originated from a woman between 55 and 75 years old in good health and CMV-seropositive.

This clone was counted only a few times. The gene calls are TRBV13 and TRBJ2-7, with no clear D. The CDR3 length is 14 residues. V was cut by 1 base and J by 7 bases, with 14 bases left in between. Germline CDR1 is PRHDT and CDR2 is FYEKMQ (reference sequence). This chain's CDR3 is CASSLASVLSEQYF. CDR3 nucleotides: TGTGCCAGCAGCTTAGCGAGCGTGCTAAGTGAGCAGTACTTC.

This clone showed up just a few times. This chain uses TRBV28 with TRBJ2-7, with D maybe TRBD1 (6 bases). The V end was cut by 4 bases, the J end by 4 bases, with 11 bases between. Per the germline V gene, CDR1 is MDHEN and CDR2 is SYDVKM. The length of the CDR3 is 13 residues. The CDR3, as DNA: TGTGCCAGCAGTTCCGGGACACCTTACGAGCAGTACTTC. Translating gives CASSSGTPYEQYF.

J is TRBJ2-2 and V is TRBV7-9, with TRBD2 identical over 8 bases. Per germline, CDR1 SEHNR and CDR2 FQNEAQ (reference sequence). With V trimmed by 3 bases and J by 1 base, 13 bases remained unmatched. CDR3 length: 19 amino acids. The CDR3 bases are TGTGCCAGCAGCTTGAGTTATCGTGGAGCGGGAGAGAACACCGGGGAGCTGTTTTTT. Its translation: CASSLSYRGAGENTGELFF.

The chain has TRBV27 and TRBJ2-7, with 8 positions matching TRBD2. V shed 9 bases, J shed 5 bases, and the junction held 12 bases outside the gene matches. Germline V gene lookup returns CDR1 MNHEY and CDR2 SMNVEV (reference sequence). This CDR3 is built from 14 residues. CDR3 nucleotide sequence: TGTGCCAGGACCACTAGCGGCCCTAAGGACGAGCAGTACTTC. Encoded protein: CARTTSGPKDEQYF.

The chain employs TRBV7-8 and TRBJ2-1, with 13 bases aligning to TRBD2. The trim removed 5 bases at V and 9 bases at J, leaving 13 bases unmatched. This CDR3 is 17 amino acids long. The germline gives CDR1 SGHVS, CDR2 FQNEAQ. The CDR3 here is CASSPSSTGLAGFEQFF. Written as DNA, the CDR3 is TGTGCCAGCAGCCCTAGCTCTACGGGACTAGCGGGATTTGAGCAGTTCTTC.

The chain uses TRBV15 and TRBJ2-1; the D gene is possibly TRBD1 (6 bases). Trimming removed 2 bases at V and 6 bases at J, with 14 bases between. CDR1 is LNHNV, CDR2 YYDKDF, per germline (reference sequence). The CDR3 spans 15 residues. In DNA, the CDR3 is TGTGCCACCAGCAGAAAAGGTTCAGGGGCCAATGAGCAGTTCTTC. Translating it yields CATSRKGSGANEQFF. Looking up the rest from reference TRBV15 and TRBJ2-1 gives the full variable domain: DAMVIQNPRYQVTQFGKPVTLSCSQTLNHNVMYWYQQKSSQAPKLLFHYYDKDFNNEADTPDNFQSRRPNTSFCFLDIRSPGLGDTAMYLCATSRKGSGANEQFFGPGTRLTVL.

This rearrangement joins TRBV19 to TRBJ2-3, with a weak D call TRBD1 (6 bases). Per germline, CDR1 LNHDA and CDR2 SQIVND (reference sequence). The CDR3 totals 12 residues. The V and J ends lost 10 bases and 7 bases respectively, with 15 bases between them. CDR3 in DNA: TGTGCCAACCCCCGGGACACGTATACGCAGTATTTT. This codes for CANPRDTYTQYF.

This clone was found a few times. The rearrangement links TRBV29-1 to TRBJ2-5, with TRBD2 matching over 12 bases. TRBJ2-7 explains the end of the DNA better; the J call may be wrong. The CDR3 totals 13 residues. Germline assignment: CDR1 SQVTM and CDR2 ANQGSEA. In DNA, the CDR3 is TGCAGCGTTGGACTAGCGGGAGCTTACGAGCAGTACTTC. It translates to CSVGLAGAYEQYF.

This clone has just one count. The rearrangement links TRBV30 to TRBJ2-5; D may be TRBD1 (6 bases). Trimming removed 5 bases from V and 4 bases from J, with 11 bases in between. Germline V gives CDR1 GTSNPN, CDR2 SVGIG (reference sequence). CDR3 length: 12 amino acids. The CDR3 spells CAWGRGRETQYF. For the CDR3, the DNA is TGTGCCTGGGGCAGGGGCCGAGAGACCCAGTACTTC.

CDR3: CASSVTSGSLIQQFF. CDR3 sequence (DNA): TGTGCCAGCAGCGTGACTAGCGGGAGCCTCATCCAGCAGTTCTTC. This chain uses TRBV9 with TRBJ2-1, with 12 bases aligning to TRBD2. V shed 2 bases, J shed 11 bases, and the junction held 8 bases outside the gene matches. In germline, CDR1 is SGDLS, CDR2 YYNGEE. The CDR3 covers 15 residues. Using reference TRBV9 and TRBJ2-1 for the parts outside the CDR3, the full variable domain is DSGVTQTPKHLITATGQRVTLRCSPRSGDLSVYWYQQSLDQGLQFLIQYYNGEERAKGNILERFSAQQFPDLHSELNLSSLELGDSALYFCASSVTSGSLIQQFFGPGTRLTVL.

This sequence joins TRBV2 and TRBJ2-1; 10 bases fit TRBD2. Germline V CDR1 and CDR2: SNHLY, FYNNEI. V was pared by 7 bases and J by 8 bases, with 11 bases of the junction left unmatched. The CDR3 runs to 15 residues. The CDR3 nucleotides read TGTGCCAGCACTGAGGGACTAGCGCTTCGGGATGAGCAGTTCTTC. Protein: CASTEGLALRDEQFF.